This T cell receptor beta chain was profiled in a study of metastatic and nonmetastatic thyroid tumors. Prior to thyroid surgery, none of the patients had received any treatment. Trimming pared 5 bases from V and 2 bases from J, leaving 13 bases between. Germline values: CDR1 KGHDR, CDR2 SFDVKD. The CDR3 extends over 15 amino acids. With MiXCR, TCRdb reprocessed the PCR reads. This sample has fewer than 40,000 clones, with 20% to 25% found just once. The sample was blood. The gene calls are TRBV24-1 and TRBJ2-3, with D hard to call. This TCR was recovered from a female donor with papillary thyroid cancer or a benign thyroid nodule (not recorded which). Some clones in this sample may be carry-over from other donors' samples. The chain's CDR3 is CATSAAAPLTDTQYF. Written as DNA, the CDR3 is TGTGCCACCAGTGCGGCAGCCCCCCTCACAGATACGCAGTATTTT.